This T cell receptor beta chain stems from a study of shared clonotypes between healthy human individuals. There are 15 residues in the CDR3. CDR1 is SEHNR and CDR2 is FQNEAQ in the germline V gene (reference sequence). The V segment lost 4 bases and the J segment 2 bases; nucleotides outside the gene matches: 7. Data came from immunoSEQ multiplex PCR; TCRdb stores just in-frame clones and leaves some out. The sample lists about 980,000 clones, around three quarters occurring once. The gene calls are TRBV7-9 and TRBJ1-2; TRBD1 matches at 7 bases. The receptor comes from a man aged 18 to 30 in good health. What was sequenced was memory CD4+ T cells sorted from blood. Subset given: CD45RA-negative fraction. CDR3 nucleotide sequence: TGTGCCAGCAGCTGGGCCGGGACAGCAAACTATGGCTACACCTTC. Residues: CASSWAGTANYGYTF.